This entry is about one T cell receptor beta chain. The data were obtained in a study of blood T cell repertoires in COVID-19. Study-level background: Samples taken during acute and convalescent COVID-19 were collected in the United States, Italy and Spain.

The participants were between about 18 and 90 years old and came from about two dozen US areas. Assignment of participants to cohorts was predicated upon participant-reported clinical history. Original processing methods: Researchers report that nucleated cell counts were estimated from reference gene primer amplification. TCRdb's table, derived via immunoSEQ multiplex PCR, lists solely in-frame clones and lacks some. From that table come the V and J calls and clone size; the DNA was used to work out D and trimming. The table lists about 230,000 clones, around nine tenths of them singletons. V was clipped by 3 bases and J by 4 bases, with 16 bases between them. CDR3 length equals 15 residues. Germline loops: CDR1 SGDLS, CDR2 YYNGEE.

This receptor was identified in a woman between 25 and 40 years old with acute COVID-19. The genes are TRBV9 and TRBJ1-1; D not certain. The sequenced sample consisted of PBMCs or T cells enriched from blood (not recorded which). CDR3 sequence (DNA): TGTGCCAGCAGCGCCCGGGGTATAGTCAGCACTGAAGCTTTCTTT. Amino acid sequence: CASSARGIVSTEAFF. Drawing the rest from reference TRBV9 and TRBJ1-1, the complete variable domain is DSGVTQTPKHLITATGQRVTLRCSPRSGDLSVYWYQQSLDQGLQFLIQYYNGEERAKGNILERFSAQQFPDLHSELNLSSLELGDSALYFCASSARGIVSTEAFFGQGTRLTVV.